This T cell receptor (beta chain) was documented in a study of cytomegalovirus exposure and HLA in healthy donors. The study, taken as a whole, reports: TCR clusters originating in the first cohort tended to co-occur in the approximately 120 validation repertoires, according to a later analysis.

As regards this clone: Its antigen is undetermined.

CDR3 size: 13 residues. The germline CDR1 and CDR2 sequences are SGHTA and FQGTGA. Losses at the gene ends were 5 bases for V and 8 bases for J; bases not matched to a gene: 3. Profiled with immunoSEQ multiplex PCR; TCRdb holds only in-frame clones, not every one. Of around 54,000 clones listed, roughly nine tenths are singletons. This clonotype was sampled from a woman younger than 35 in good health and CMV-seropositive. The rearrangement uses TRBV7-3 and TRBJ1-4, with 9 bases lining up with TRBD1. Sequenced input: PBMCs. The CDR3 sequence is CASSRDREEKLFF. The CDR3, as DNA: TGTGCCAGCAGCCGGGACAGGGAGGAAAAACTGTTTTTT.